This is a list of T cell receptor beta chains from one sample in a study of T-cell reconstitution after alpha-beta-depleted transplantation in children. MiXCR, applied by TCRdb to the PCR reads, yields one record per CDR3 protein. In the table there are 500,000 to 600,000 distinct CDR3 sequences, 30% to 35% of which are singletons. Sequencing used PBMCs from the stem cell graft donor, obtained from the stem cell graft. The receptor source for this set is a human donor who donated a stem cell graft to a child with aplastic anemia. The CDR3 runs from the conserved cysteine through the conserved F or W. A D gene is named only where the DNA matches it firmly. Rows may omit the clone size; those that give it use once, few, many or a size class.

.	TRBJ1-3	many	TRBV18	CASSPQGSGNTIYF	TGTGCCAGCTCACCACAGGGATCTGGAAACACCATATATTTT
.	TRBJ2-1	few	TRBV9	CASSPAPLNEQFF	TGTGCCAGCAGCCCGGCCCCTCTCAATGAGCAGTTCTTC
TRBD2	TRBJ2-3	.	TRBV12-3/TRBV12-4	CASRGTSANTDTQYF	TGTGCCAGCAGGGGGACTAGCGCCAACACAGATACGCAGTATTTT
.	TRBJ1-1	.	TRBV11-2	CASSLVRGEAFF	TGTGCCAGCAGCTTAGTGCGGGGTGAAGCTTTCTTT
TRBD2	TRBJ2-1	.	TRBV15	CATYGTSGNNEQFF	TGTGCCACGTATGGGACTAGCGGGAACAATGAGCAGTTCTTC
TRBD1	TRBJ2-3	.	TRBV6-1	CASRSGQGVVTDTQYF	TGTGCCAGCAGATCGGGACAGGGAGTCGTAACAGATACGCAGTATTTT
.	TRBJ2-1	.	TRBV11-2	CASSLVRENEQFF	TGTGCCAGCAGCTTAGTGAGGGAGAATGAGCAGTTCTTC
.	TRBJ2-3	.	TRBV11-2	CASSRVLGQTSTDTQYF	TGTGCCAGCAGTCGAGTTTTGGGGCAGACTTCCACAGATACGCAGTATTTT
.	TRBJ1-1	few	TRBV6-6	CASSEHTGWEAEAFF	TGTGCCAGCAGCGAGCACACAGGGTGGGAAGCTGAAGCTTTCTTT
TRBD1	TRBJ1-1	.	TRBV29-1	CSGDRGGTEAFF	TGCAGCGGGGACAGGGGGGGCACTGAAGCTTTCTTT
.	TRBJ2-2	.	TRBV12-3/TRBV12-4	CASSWETGTLTGELFF	TGTGCCAGCAGTTGGGAGACAGGAACTCTCACCGGGGAGCTGTTTTTT
.	TRBJ2-7	few	TRBV2	CASSPHGGPGEQYF	TGTGCCAGCTCCCCCCATGGGGGCCCCGGCGAGCAGTACTTC
TRBD2	TRBJ2-1	.	TRBV28	CASSPGVAGSFNEQFF	TGTGCCAGCAGTCCAGGGGTAGCGGGGTCATTCAATGAGCAGTTCTTC
TRBD1	TRBJ1-1	few	TRBV10-3	CAISARDRESTEAFF	TGTGCCATCAGTGCTCGGGACAGGGAGAGCACTGAAGCTTTCTTT
TRBD2	TRBJ2-5	.	TRBV29-1	CSVADGSGSSETQYF	TGCAGCGTCGCCGATGGTAGCGGGAGTTCTGAGACCCAGTACTTC
TRBD1	TRBJ1-5	.	TRBV15	CATSRGTGDSSGNQPQHF	TGTGCCACCAGCAGAGGGACAGGAGATTCGAGTGGCAATCAGCCCCAGCATTTT
.	TRBJ1-2	few	TRBV28	CASSLQLGGDYGYTF	TGTGCCAGCAGTTTACAATTAGGGGGGGACTATGGCTACACCTTC
.	TRBJ1-1	.	TRBV30	CAWSIGAEETEAFF	TGTGCCTGGAGTATCGGGGCGGAGGAAACTGAAGCTTTCTTT
TRBD1	TRBJ1-4	few	TRBV10-3	CAISGQGTNEKLFF	TGTGCCATCAGTGGACAGGGGACGAATGAAAAACTGTTTTTT
.	TRBJ1-5	.	TRBV5-1	CASSLVSGPQSRRHF	TGCGCCAGCAGCTTGGTATCTGGGCCCCAATCCAGACGGCATTTT
.	TRBJ1-1	many	TRBV6-4	CASSDRGEHTEAFF	TGTGCCAGCAGTGACCGGGGGGAGCACACTGAAGCTTTCTTT
TRBD2	TRBJ2-1	.	TRBV5-8	CASSLASGRLNEQFF	TGTGCCAGCAGCTTGGCTAGCGGGAGGTTGAATGAGCAGTTCTTC
.	TRBJ1-2	.	TRBV18	CASSLLGPNYGYTF	TGTGCCAGCTCACTGCTGGGACCAAACTATGGCTACACCTTC
.	TRBJ2-3	few	TRBV25-1	CASSDRWDVGTDTQYF	TGTGCCAGCAGTGATCGGTGGGACGTCGGCACAGATACGCAGTATTTT
.	TRBJ2-1	.	TRBV25-1	CASSDFGDSSYNEQFF	TGTGCCAGCAGTGATTTCGGGGACTCGTCCTACAATGAGCAGTTCTTC
TRBD2	TRBJ2-1	few	TRBV29-1	CSVELAATYPQQFF	TGCAGCGTTGAACTAGCGGCTACTTACCCGCAGCAGTTCTTC